The clone carrying this T cell receptor (beta chain) occurred a few times. These data come from a study of blood T cells in healthy people across ages. The CDR3 extends over 14 amino acids. The V gene's germline CDR1 is DFQATT and CDR2 SNEGSKA (reference sequence). V was trimmed by 1 base and J by 8 bases, leaving 15 bases between them. Sample-barcoded 5' priming and a J-beta primer mix drove a second PCR of about 6 to 11 cycles. TCRdb itself ran the 5' RACE reads through MiXCR, one entry per CDR3 protein. The data contain more than 650,000 distinct CDR3 sequences, 40% to 65% of them singletons. The chain is built from TRBV20-1 and TRBJ2-1, with a possible D match to TRBD2 (5 bases). This clonotype was sampled from a man at least 80 years old in good health. Sequenced sample: blood. The CDR3 loop is CSARVTSPEDEQFF. The DNA of the CDR3 is TGCAGTGCTAGAGTTACTAGTCCGGAAGATGAGCAGTTCTTC.